The 26 T cell receptor beta chains presented below share a single source sample, sequenced in a study of shared clonotypes between healthy human individuals. Using immunoSEQ multiplex PCR, the repertoire was profiled, and TCRdb retains in-frame clones only, with some absent. Among 2.5 million or so clones listed, 90% to 95% were seen once. What was sequenced was naive CD4+ T cells sorted from blood. This sample's subset: CD45RA+ positively selected. These receptors all stem from a man aged 18 to 30 in good health.

This clone was observed once. CDR3 sequence (DNA): TGTGCCAGCTCACCCCCCGGGACTAGCGGAGGAAGCACAGATACGCAGTATTTT. It specifies CASSPPGTSGGSTDTQYF. The V gene is TRBV18, the J gene TRBJ2-3; TRBD2 aligns across 11 bases. The junction had 8 bases not matched to a gene; V was cut back by 3 bases and J by 0 bases. This CDR3 comprises 18 residues. Per the germline V gene, CDR1 is KGHSH and CDR2 is LQKENI.

V gene TRBV18 combines with J gene TRBJ2-2, with 7 bases identical to TRBD2. Unmatched junction bases numbered 9, after V lost 3 bases and J lost 5 bases. The CDR3 runs 16 residues. Germline assignment: CDR1 KGHSH and CDR2 LQKENI. In DNA, the CDR3 is TGTGCCAGCTCACCTCGACGCAGGGAGGGGACCGGGGAGCTGTTTTTT. It codes for CASSPRRREGTGELFF.

This clone has more than one count but fewer than ten. This chain links TRBV2 with TRBJ2-5, with 7 positions matching TRBD1. Losses at the gene ends were 1 base for V and 7 bases for J; bases not matched to a gene: 9. The CDR3 is made up of 15 amino acids. Germline V gene lookup returns CDR1 SNHLY and CDR2 FYNNEI. The CDR3 bases are TGTGCCAGCAGTGAAGTGGGGACAGTGATGCCGACCCAGTACTTC. Its translation is CASSEVGTVMPTQYF. Based on the CDR3 plus reference TRBV2 and TRBJ2-5, the full variable domain is EPEVTQTPSHQVTQMGQEVILRCVPISNHLYFYWYRQILGQKVEFLVSFYNNEISEKSEIFDDQFSVERPDGSNFTLKIRSTKLEDSAMYFCASSEVGTVMPTQYFGPGTRLLVL.

The rearrangement uses TRBV25-1 and TRBJ2-5; 8 nucleotides agree with TRBD2. The end of the DNA is better explained by TRBJ2-7, so the J call may be wrong. Germline CDR1 and CDR2: MGHDK and SYGVNS. This CDR3 has 16 residues. The CDR3 nucleotides are TGTGCCAGCAGTGAATGGGGTAGCGGGGTAGCCTACGAGCAGTACTTC. Translating it yields CASSEWGSGVAYEQYF.

The J gene is TRBJ2-2, the V gene TRBV7-9; D possibly uses TRBD1 or TRBD2 (5 bases each). The ends were cut back, 5 bases at V and 1 base at J, with 11 bases in the middle. Germline-derived CDR1 and CDR2 are SEHNR and FQNEAQ (reference sequence). This CDR3 has 15 amino acids. CDR3: CASSPGTMNTGELFF. For the CDR3, the DNA is TGTGCCAGCAGCCCCGGGACGATGAACACCGGGGAGCTGTTTTTT.

V gene TRBV12-5 combines with J gene TRBJ1-2; D gene ambiguous. This CDR3 is built from 15 residues. The germline CDR1 and CDR2 sequences are LGHNT and FRNRAP. V lost 1 base and J lost 2, with 11 bases in between. The CDR3 is CASGLGTGWNYGYTF. For the CDR3, the DNA is TGTGCTAGTGGTTTGGGGACGGGCTGGAACTATGGCTACACCTTC.

The rearrangement joins TRBV28 to TRBJ2-7; the match to TRBD1 covers 7 bases. From germline, CDR1 is MDHEN and CDR2 SYDVKM. The CDR3 consists of 13 residues. With V trimmed by 7 bases and J by 6 bases, 9 bases remained unmatched. The CDR3 DNA is TGTGCCAGCATACGACAGGGCGCAGGCGAGCAGTACTTC. It is translated as CASIRQGAGEQYF.

The chain employs TRBV15 and TRBJ1-2, with no clear D. The CDR3 extends over 11 amino acids. V was shortened by 0 bases and J by 8 bases, with 4 bases between the two germline ends. Germline V gene lookup returns CDR1 LNHNV and CDR2 YYDKDF (reference sequence). The CDR3 sequence: CATSRDFGYTF. The CDR3 DNA is TGTGCCACCAGCAGAGATTTCGGCTACACCTTC.

The V and J genes are TRBV7-6 and TRBJ2-1; tentatively, D is TRBD1 (7 bases). With 5 bases removed from V and 4 bases from J, the gap between germline ends came to 18 bases. The CDR3 contains 16 residues. Germline CDR1 and CDR2: SGHVS and FNYEAQ. CDR3 in DNA: TGTGCCAGCAGCGCCGCACGGACAGGAGGGTACAATGAGCAGTTCTTC. Amino acid sequence: CASSAARTGGYNEQFF.

This clone has more than one count but fewer than ten. This chain uses TRBV2 with TRBJ1-5; D gene unclear. The germline CDR1 and CDR2 sequences are SNHLY and FYNNEI. V dropped 1 base and J dropped 2 bases, with 9 bases sitting between them. The CDR3 sequence is 15 residues long. The CDR3 coding sequence is TGTGCCAGCAGTGAAGAAAGGGTAGGCAATCAGCCCCAGCATTTT. Protein product: CASSEERVGNQPQHF.

This clone appeared once. The chain combines TRBV28 with TRBJ2-2; 7 bases are a match to TRBD1. This CDR3 has 18 residues. Germline trimming cut 4 bases from V and 3 bases from J; bases unmatched to any gene: 14. Germline CDR1 and CDR2: MDHEN and SYDVKM. CDR3 bases: TGTGCCAGCAGTTCGGACTCACAGGGGCCAGGGGACACCGGGGAGCTGTTTTTT. This gives the protein CASSSDSQGPGDTGELFF.

The chain recombines TRBV21-1 with TRBJ2-3; the table names TRBD2, a call not compared with the DNA. TRBV21-1 is labeled a pseudogene. There are 16 residues in the CDR3. The CDR3 coding sequence is TGTGCCAGCAGCAGGCTAGCGGCAGATAGCACAGATACGCAGTATTTT. Translation: CASSRLAADSTDTQYF.

V usage is TRBV7-2 and J usage is TRBJ2-1; weak D call: TRBD2 (6 bases). The V end lost 7 bases, the J end lost 2 bases, and 12 bases lay between the germline ends. Per germline, CDR1 SGHTA and CDR2 FQGNSA. The CDR3 sequence is 14 residues long. The CDR3 region has the DNA TGTGCCAGCACCGGACTACCTACCTACAATGAGCAGTTCTTC. The encoded protein is CASTGLPTYNEQFF. Full variable domain (missing parts from reference TRBV7-2 and TRBJ2-1): GAGVSQSPSNKVTEKGKDVELRCDPISGHTALYWYRQSLGQGLEFLIYFQGNSAPDKSGLPSDRFSAERTGGSVSTLTIQRTQQEDSAVYLCASTGLPTYNEQFFGPGTRLTVL.

This clone was detected once. The genes are TRBV5-1 and TRBJ2-1, with TRBD2 identical over 14 bases. Losses at the gene ends were 3 bases for V and 8 bases for J; bases not matched to a gene: 7. Germline V gives CDR1 SGHRS, CDR2 YFSETQ. The CDR3 is 16 amino acids. CDR3 in DNA: TGCGCCAGCAGCTCCGGACTAGCGGGGGGTTGGGATGAGCAGTTCTTC. As protein: CASSSGLAGGWDEQFF.

This chain uses TRBV10-3 with TRBJ2-1; possible D gene TRBD1, 5 bases. This CDR3 spans 16 amino acids. Germline loops: CDR1 ENHRY, CDR2 SYGVKD. The germline V and J ends were trimmed by 4 bases and 5 bases, with 18 bases remaining between them. CDR3 loop: CAISGGHRVDDNEQFF. In nucleotides, the CDR3 is TGTGCCATCAGTGGCGGACATAGGGTGGACGACAATGAGCAGTTCTTC.

The genes are TRBV28 and TRBJ1-2; TRBD1 aligns across 8 bases. CDR1 and CDR2 (germline): MDHEN, SYDVKM. CDR3 length: 15 residues. V was pared by 6 bases and J by 8 bases, with 14 bases of the junction left unmatched. The CDR3 region has the DNA TGTGCCAGCAGGCCGGACACAGGGGGGCTATCAGGCTACACCTTC. The encoded protein is CASRPDTGGLSGYTF.

This sequence joins TRBV7-9 and TRBJ2-7, with D uncertain. The CDR3 spans 14 residues. Trimming cost V 5 bases and J 2 bases, with 13 bases left between them. Germline lookup yields CDR1 SEHNR and CDR2 FQNEAQ (reference sequence). CDR3 sequence: CASSKLSGPYEQYF. CDR3 in DNA: TGTGCCAGCAGCAAACTTTCCGGGCCCTACGAGCAGTACTTC.

This clone has just one count. The V gene is TRBV10-3, the J gene TRBJ1-1; a possible D gene is TRBD1 (5 bases). V dropped 6 bases and J dropped 1 base, with 9 bases sitting between them. Germline CDR1 reads ENHRY; CDR2 reads SYGVKD. The CDR3 consists of 13 residues. CDR3 bases: TGTGCCATCAGGACACAGGAGAACACTGAAGCTTTCTTT. Its translation is CAIRTQENTEAFF.

The genes are TRBV7-2 and TRBJ2-7; D not certain. Germline values: CDR1 SGHTA, CDR2 FQGNSA. Trimming pared 2 bases from V and 5 bases from J, leaving 7 bases between. The CDR3 loop spans 12 amino acids. This CDR3 reads CASSLISNEQYF. The CDR3 nucleotides are TGTGCCAGCAGCTTAATCAGCAACGAGCAGTACTTC.

The chain uses TRBV2 and TRBJ2-3, with 7 bases identical to TRBD2. The V gene end was trimmed by 7 bases and the J gene end by 8 bases; junction bases not matched to a gene: 6. This CDR3 has 12 residues. Germline V gene lookup returns CDR1 SNHLY and CDR2 FYNNEI. As DNA, the CDR3 is TGTGCCAGCACTAGCGGACTCTTTACGCAGTATTTT. This encodes CASTSGLFTQYF.

The gene calls are TRBV5-1 and TRBJ1-1; 7 nucleotides agree with TRBD1. CDR1 is SGHRS and CDR2 is YFSETQ in the germline V gene. This CDR3 has 17 amino acids. Germline trimming cut 3 bases from V and 4 bases from J; bases unmatched to any gene: 15. CDR3 DNA sequence: TGCGCCAGCAGCTCCTACCCAACAGGGGAATCGGTCACTGAAGCTTTCTTT. Translating it yields CASSSYPTGESVTEAFF. Full variable domain (outside the CDR3, taken from reference TRBV5-1 and TRBJ1-1): KAGVTQTPRYLIKTRGQQVTLSCSPISGHRSVSWYQQTPGQGLQFLFEYFSETQRNKGNFPGRFSGRQFSNSRSEMNVSTLELGDSALYLCASSSYPTGESVTEAFFGQGTRLTVV.

This chain connects TRBV18 to TRBJ2-2; D gene ambiguous. The CDR3 contains 12 residues. V lost 8 bases and J 5 bases, leaving 9 bases between the germline ends. Germline V CDR1 and CDR2: KGHSH, LQKENI. The CDR3 nucleotides read TGTGCCAGCGCCCGTGGGACCGGGGAGCTGTTTTTT. This sequence encodes CASARGTGELFF. Full variable domain (remainder filled in from reference TRBV18 and TRBJ2-2): NAGVMQNPRHLVRRRGQEARLRCSPMKGHSHVYWYRQLPEEGLKFMVYLQKENIIDESGMPKERFSAEFPKEGPSILRIQQVVRGDSAAYFCASARGTGELFFGEGSRLTVL.

CDR3 bases: TGTGCCAGCAGCTCAAAGTCTGCAACGTACAATGAGCAGTTCTTC. Translating it yields CASSSKSATYNEQFF. The chain combines TRBV7-3 with TRBJ2-1; D is unresolved. There are 15 residues in the CDR3. Germline V CDR1 and CDR2: SGHTA, FQGTGA. V lost 4 bases, J lost 4 bases, and 14 bases lay in between.

The V gene is TRBV9, the J gene TRBJ1-1; D gene unclear. The germline V and J ends were trimmed by 1 base and 5 bases, with 15 bases remaining between them. The CDR3 spans 15 residues. The germline V gene has CDR1 SGDLS and CDR2 YYNGEE. The CDR3 nucleotides read TGTGCCAGCAGCGTACCGGGTCCGGGGAAAACTGAAGCTTTCTTT. This codes for CASSVPGPGKTEAFF.

V is TRBV10-3 and J is TRBJ2-2, with D tentatively TRBD2 (5 bases). Trimming pared 6 bases from V and 7 bases from J, leaving 12 bases between. CDR3 size: 13 residues. Looked up from germline, CDR1 is ENHRY and CDR2 is SYGVKD. Here the CDR3 DNA reads TGTGCCATCAGGGAGGAGGCGGGCGGGGAGCTGTTTTTT. Its protein product is CAIREEAGGELFF.

The gene calls are TRBV5-5 and TRBJ2-7, with 12 bases aligning to TRBD2. CDR1 is SGHKS and CDR2 is YYEKEE in the germline V gene (reference sequence). Trimming removed 0 bases from V and 9 bases from J; junction bases left unmatched: 7. The length of the CDR3 is 15 residues. Written as DNA, the CDR3 is TGTGCCAGCAGCTTGGGACTAGCGGGGGAGCTTGGGCAGTACTTC. This gives the protein CASSLGLAGELGQYF.